This T cell receptor (beta chain) was observed in a study of shared clonotypes between healthy human individuals. Study conclusions and caveats: Few donors restricted represented genetic and exposure-history diversity. Naive CD4 clonotypes were shared across a few donors at 4.5% to 6%.

In germline, CDR1 is SGHRS, CDR2 YFSETQ. CDR3 size: 13 residues. V shed 0 bases and J shed 3 bases, with 7 bases lying between them. Each of the donors was a healthy adult who was HIV-negative and had not had a recent acute infection or vaccination. To note about this clone: Its antigen remains unidentified.

Sequenced by immunoSEQ multiplex PCR; TCRdb stores in-frame clones only, minus some. Of approximately 640,000 clones in the sample, roughly 87% are singletons; the top ten hold about 34%. The TCR originated in a young man in good health. Some clones in this sample may be carry-over from other donors' samples. Sequencing was done on a sample of memory CD8+ T cells from PBMCs. The subset: CD45RO+ cells pooled with CCR7-negative TemRA cells. This chain uses TRBV5-1 with TRBJ2-7; D may be TRBD1 or TRBD2 (5 bases each). The CDR3 sequence is CASSLAGHYEQYF. The DNA of the CDR3 is TGCGCCAGCAGCTTGGCGGGGCACTACGAGCAGTACTTC.